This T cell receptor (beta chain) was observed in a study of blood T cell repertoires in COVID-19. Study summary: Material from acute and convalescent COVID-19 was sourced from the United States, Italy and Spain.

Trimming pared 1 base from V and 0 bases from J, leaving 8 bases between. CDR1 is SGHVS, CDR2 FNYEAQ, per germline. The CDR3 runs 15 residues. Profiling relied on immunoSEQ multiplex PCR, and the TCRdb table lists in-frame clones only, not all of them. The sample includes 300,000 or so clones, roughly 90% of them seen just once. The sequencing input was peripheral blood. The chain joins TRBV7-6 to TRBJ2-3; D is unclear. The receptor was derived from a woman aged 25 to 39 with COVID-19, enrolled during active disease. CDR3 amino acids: CASSLEQMSTDTQYF. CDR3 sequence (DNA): TGTGCCAGCAGCTTAGAACAGATGAGCACAGATACGCAGTATTTT.